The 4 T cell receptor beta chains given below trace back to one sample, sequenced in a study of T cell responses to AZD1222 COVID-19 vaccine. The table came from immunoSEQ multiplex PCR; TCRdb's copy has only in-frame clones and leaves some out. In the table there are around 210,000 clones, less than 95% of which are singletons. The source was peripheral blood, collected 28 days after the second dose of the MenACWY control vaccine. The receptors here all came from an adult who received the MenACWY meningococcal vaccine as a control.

CDR3 region: CAPYRGRTDTQYF. CDR3 bases: TGTGCCCCCTACCGCGGTCGCACAGATACGCAGTATTTT. This chain connects TRBV28 to TRBJ2-3; unclear D gene. The length of the CDR3 is 13 residues. Trimming removed 11 bases at V and 1 base at J, with 13 bases between. Germline CDR1 is MDHEN and CDR2 is SYDVKM.

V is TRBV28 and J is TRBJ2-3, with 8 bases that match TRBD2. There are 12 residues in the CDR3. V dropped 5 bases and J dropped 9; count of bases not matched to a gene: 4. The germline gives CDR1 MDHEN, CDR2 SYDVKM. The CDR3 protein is CASSRSGETQYF. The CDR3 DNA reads TGTGCCAGCAGTCGTAGCGGGGAGACGCAGTATTTT.

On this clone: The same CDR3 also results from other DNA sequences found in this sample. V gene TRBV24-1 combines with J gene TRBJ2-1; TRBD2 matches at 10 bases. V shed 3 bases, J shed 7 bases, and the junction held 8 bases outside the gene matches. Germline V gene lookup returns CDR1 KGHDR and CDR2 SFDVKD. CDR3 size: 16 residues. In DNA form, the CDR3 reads TGTGCCACCAGTGATCCTCTAGCGGGAGTTGGTAATGAGCAGTTCTTC. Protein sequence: CATSDPLAGVGNEQFF.

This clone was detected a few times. The CDR3 coding sequence is TGTGCCAGTAGTCCCGCCTACGAGAGCACCCAGTACTTC. It yields the protein CASSPAYESTQYF. The rearrangement links TRBV19 to TRBJ2-5, with unresolved D. Looked up from germline, CDR1 is LNHDA and CDR2 is SQIVND (reference sequence). The germline V and J ends were trimmed by 5 bases and 8 bases, with 15 bases remaining between them. This CDR3 contains 13 residues.